One and the same sample provided the 29 T cell receptor beta chains below, sequenced in a study of CD8+CD57+ T cells in acquired aplastic anemia. The TCR beta profiling, which covered VDJ combination and CDR3 sequence, was carried out using genomic DNA as the template. MiXCR was run by TCRdb on the reads, yielding one entry per CDR3 protein. This sample has some 190,000 distinct CDR3 sequences, with approximately 45% found just once. The sequencing sample was made of sorted CD4+, CD8+, or CD8+CD57+ T cells (not recorded which) from PBMCs. The origin of the receptors is a human donor in good health.

The V and J genes are TRBV2 and TRBJ2-6, with D perhaps TRBD1 (5 bases). The CDR3 is 16 residues long. V lost 1 base, J lost 2 bases, and 9 bases lay in between. Germline CDR1 is SNHLY and CDR2 is FYNNEI. CDR3 region: CASSEGVRAGANVLTF. For the CDR3, the DNA is TGTGCCAGCAGTGAAGGGGTCAGGGCTGGGGCCAACGTCCTGACTTTC.

V gene TRBV5-6 combines with J gene TRBJ2-1; 7 bases agree with TRBD1. The CDR3 is 15 residues long. CDR1 is SGHDT, CDR2 YYEEEE, per germline. V lost 0 bases, J lost 7 bases, and 7 bases stayed unmatched. As DNA, the CDR3 is TGTGCCAGCAGCTTGGGGAAGACAGGGTTGAATGAGCAGTTCTTC. Protein product: CASSLGKTGLNEQFF. The variable domain in full, with the rest retrieved from reference TRBV5-6 and TRBJ2-1, is DAGVTQSPTHLIKTRGQQVTLRCSPKSGHDTVSWYQQALGQGPQFIFQYYEEEERQRGNFPDRFSGHQFPNYSSELNVNALLLGDSALYLCASSLGKTGLNEQFFGPGTRLTVL.

This clonotype has a handful of counts. The chain combines TRBV2 with TRBJ2-7; no clear D gene. The germline CDR1 and CDR2 sequences are SNHLY and FYNNEI. CDR3 length: 15 amino acids. Trimming cost V 7 bases and J 0 bases, with 16 bases left between them. The CDR3 bases are TGTGCCAGCACAGCATTGGAAACCAGCTCCTACGAGCAGTACTTC. As protein: CASTALETSSYEQYF. Together with reference TRBV2 and TRBJ2-7, the CDR3 gives the full variable domain: EPEVTQTPSHQVTQMGQEVILRCVPISNHLYFYWYRQILGQKVEFLVSFYNNEISEKSEIFDDQFSVERPDGSNFTLKIRSTKLEDSAMYFCASTALETSSYEQYFGPGTRLTVT.

A remark on this clonotype: Sequence at one end of the junction differs from germline and may be a read error. CDR3 sequence reads: CASSVGGGEQAF. The CDR3 DNA reads as TGTGCCAGCAGCGTAGGGGGAGGGGAGCAGGCCTTC. The V and J genes are TRBV9 and TRBJ2-1, with 7 nucleotides matching TRBD2. Looked up from germline, CDR1 is SGDLS and CDR2 is YYNGEE. This CDR3 is built from 12 residues.

The rearrangement links TRBV12-3 or TRBV12-4 to TRBJ2-7; D remains ambiguous. V was clipped by 4 bases and J by 3 bases, with 10 bases between them. The CDR3 has 13 residues. The CDR3 region is CASSYLDRYEQYF. As DNA, the CDR3 is TGTGCCAGCAGTTACCTCGACCGCTACGAGCAGTACTTC.

On this clonotype: The CDR3 does not close with the conserved phenylalanine or tryptophan, likely indicating a read error. This rearrangement joins TRBV11-1 to TRBJ2-1; TRBD2 aligns across 11 bases. The CDR3 extends over 16 amino acids. The V gene's germline CDR1 is SGHAT and CDR2 FQDESV (reference sequence). V dropped 1 base and J dropped 10; count of bases not matched to a gene: 9. CDR3: CASSLGLAGRLGEQFS. CDR3 in DNA: TGTGCCAGCAGCTTAGGACTAGCGGGACGACTAGGGGAGCAGTTCTCC.

V and J are TRBV24-1 and TRBJ2-5; tentatively, D is TRBD1 or TRBD2 (5 bases each). Germline loops: CDR1 KGHDR, CDR2 SFDVKD. There are 13 residues in the CDR3. V was shortened by 4 bases and J by 5 bases, with 10 bases between the two germline ends. CDR3 DNA sequence: TGTGCCACCAGTGACGAGGGGTGGGAGACCCAGTACTTC. Protein sequence: CATSDEGWETQYF.

J is TRBJ2-7 and V is TRBV2; D is unresolved. Deletions cut 10 bases from V and 7 bases from J, with 14 bases between. The CDR3 sequence is 11 residues long. The germline V gene has CDR1 SNHLY and CDR2 FYNNEI. The CDR3 here is CATPGRREQYF. In DNA, the CDR3 is TGTGCCACCCCCGGGCGTCGGGAGCAGTACTTC.

This clonotype was found many times. The rearrangement joins TRBV9 to TRBJ2-3; perhaps D is TRBD1 or TRBD2 (6 bases each). This CDR3 spans 17 amino acids. V was shortened by 6 bases and J by 0 bases, with 20 bases between the two germline ends. CDR1 is SGDLS and CDR2 is YYNGEE in the germline V gene. The CDR3: CASTSITGTFSTDTQYF. The CDR3 nucleotides read TGTGCCAGCACCTCTATTACAGGGACTTTTAGCACAGATACGCAGTATTTT.

This clonotype was counted ten times or more. The chain recombines TRBV9 with TRBJ1-5; D ambiguous. CDR3 length: 13 residues. The germline CDR1 and CDR2 sequences are SGDLS and YYNGEE. The germline V and J ends were trimmed by 1 base and 4 bases, with 6 bases remaining between them. CDR3 sequence: CASSVSGNQPQHF. The CDR3 DNA reads TGTGCCAGCAGCGTATCGGGTAATCAGCCCCAGCATTTT.

This clonotype was detected many times. The V and J genes are TRBV28 and TRBJ1-6; D remains unclear. V lost 11 bases and J 8 bases, leaving 10 bases between the germline ends. The CDR3 contains 11 residues. Germline assignment: CDR1 MDHEN and CDR2 SYDVKM. CDR3 in amino acids: CARDPYSPLHF. For the CDR3, the DNA is TGTGCCCGCGATCCCTATTCACCCCTCCACTTT.

J is TRBJ2-2 and V is TRBV7-9; no clear D gene. V was cut by 5 bases and J by 0 bases, with 7 bases left in between. Germline values: CDR1 SEHNR, CDR2 FQNEAQ (reference sequence). This CDR3 has 14 residues. CDR3 sequence (DNA): TGTGCCAGCAGCCGGCCATCGAACACCGGGGAGCTGTTTTTT. Its translation: CASSRPSNTGELFF.

This clonotype was detected many times. The rearrangement uses TRBV5-1 and TRBJ2-2, with D perhaps TRBD1 or TRBD2 (6 bases each). The germline V gene has CDR1 SGHRS and CDR2 YFSETQ. V was clipped by 6 bases and J by 4 bases, with 13 bases between them. The CDR3 is made up of 14 amino acids. CDR3 DNA: TGCGCCAGCACCTGGGGGGCAACCACCGGGGAGCTGTTTTTT. Translation: CASTWGATTGELFF.

This clonotype was detected a few times. CDR3 in DNA: TGCAGCGTTGGTAAAGGGTCTGGGGCCAACGTCCTGACTTTC. It specifies CSVGKGSGANVLTF. The V call is TRBV29-1, the J call TRBJ2-6; D uncertain. CDR1 is SQVTM and CDR2 is ANQGSEA in the germline V gene. Trimming removed 4 bases at V and 1 base at J, with 8 bases between. The CDR3 loop spans 14 amino acids.

This clonotype was counted many times. This chain joins TRBV7-2 and TRBJ2-5; D perhaps matches TRBD2 (6 bases). The germline V gene has CDR1 SGHTA and CDR2 FQGNSA. The CDR3 has 15 residues. Trimming took 5 bases from V and 3 from J, leaving 16 bases between them. CDR3 nucleotides: TGTGCCAGCAGCCGCAGTGGGGGGTCGGAAGAGACCCAGTACTTC. Translated: CASSRSGGSEETQYF.

This clonotype occurred many times. J is TRBJ2-1 and V is TRBV12-3 or TRBV12-4; 15 bases are a match to TRBD2. V was clipped by 5 bases and J by 6 bases; unmatched bases: 8. The CDR3 is made up of 17 amino acids. The CDR3 DNA sequence: TGTGCCAGCAGTCCGTGGACTAGCGGGAGGGCAGGCAATGAGCAGTTCTTC. Translating gives CASSPWTSGRAGNEQFF.

The sample holds one count of this clonotype. The chain recombines TRBV19 with TRBJ1-2; D uncertain. CDR1 is LNHDA and CDR2 is SQIVND in the germline V gene (reference sequence). The CDR3 is 12 amino acids. V gave up 5 bases and J gave up 7 bases, with 11 bases separating them. Here the CDR3 reads CASSPRTRGYTF. The CDR3 DNA follows: TGTGCCAGTAGTCCTCGGACCCGTGGCTACACCTTC.

The chain joins TRBV30 to TRBJ2-5; the D is unclear. Per germline, CDR1 GTSNPN and CDR2 SVGIG (reference sequence). V was pared by 2 bases and J by 5 bases, with 18 bases between. The CDR3 is made up of 15 amino acids. CDR3 in amino acids: CAWSSPDRRRETQYF. The CDR3 DNA is TGTGCCTGGAGTTCTCCCGACCGGCGGCGGGAGACCCAGTACTTC.

CDR3 DNA sequence: TGTGCCAGCAGCGATGCCGGGAGAGGGGTCGGCTACACCTTC. Translated, it gives CASSDAGRGVGYTF. V and J are TRBV7-6 and TRBJ1-2; TRBD1 might be the D (5 bases). V was cut by 5 bases and J by 8 bases, with 18 bases left in between. CDR1 and CDR2 (germline): SGHVS, FNYEAQ. This CDR3 spans 14 amino acids.

DNA for the CDR3: TGTGCCACCAGTGATTCCCGGACTCCCTCCTACAATGAGCAGTTCTTC. This codes for CATSDSRTPSYNEQFF. The rearrangement uses TRBV24-1 and TRBJ2-1; TRBD2 is a possible D gene (5 bases). Trimming cost V 2 bases and J 0 bases, with 10 bases left between them. This CDR3 spans 16 amino acids. Germline lookup yields CDR1 KGHDR and CDR2 SFDVKD.

On this clonotype itself: This sequence may be a read error, since a much larger clone differs from it by one base. The rearrangement links TRBV12-3 or TRBV12-4 to TRBJ2-3; TRBD2 aligns across 7 bases. This CDR3 has 14 amino acids. Unmatched junction bases numbered 8, after V lost 8 bases and J lost 3 bases. The CDR3 reads CASLLGGFTDTQYF. The CDR3 DNA is TGTGCCAGCTTACTGGGGGGGTTTACAGATACGCAGTATTTT.

This sequence joins TRBV2 and TRBJ2-1; 8 bases map to TRBD1. This CDR3 has 15 amino acids. J was trimmed by 7 bases and V by 8 bases; bases with no gene match: 13. Germline V gene sequence: CDR1 SNHLY, CDR2 FYNNEI. The CDR3 protein is CASVEDWTGRNEQFF. In DNA, the CDR3 is TGTGCCAGCGTTGAAGATTGGACAGGGCGTAATGAGCAGTTCTTC.

In the case of this clonotype: Just one base apart from a much larger clone, this may be a read error. V gene TRBV3-1 combines with J gene TRBJ2-7; possible D gene TRBD2, 5 bases. The CDR3 totals 12 residues. The germline CDR1 and CDR2 sequences are LGHDT and YNNKEL (reference sequence). V was clipped by 3 bases and J by 5 bases, with 8 bases between them. CDR3 region: CASSHTGNEQYF. DNA for the CDR3: TGTGCCAGCAGCCATACGGGGAACGAGCAGTACTTC.

The rearrangement joins TRBV12-3 or TRBV12-4 to TRBJ2-5; no clear D gene. V was pared by 1 base and J by 10 bases, with 10 bases between. The CDR3 consists of 12 residues. The CDR3 DNA sequence: TGTGCCAGCAGTTTAGAGGGTAGGAACCAGTACTTC. Translated, it gives CASSLEGRNQYF.

This sequence joins TRBV5-1 and TRBJ2-7; 10 bases agree with TRBD2. Germline V gives CDR1 SGHRS, CDR2 YFSETQ. V was pared by 4 bases and J by 2 bases, with 6 bases of the junction left unmatched. The CDR3 spans 15 residues. The CDR3 sequence: CASSQQTSGPYEQYF. The CDR3 DNA is TGCGCCAGCAGCCAACAGACTAGCGGGCCCTACGAGCAGTACTTC.

Only a few counts were recorded for this clonotype. This rearrangement joins TRBV2 to TRBJ2-2, with D perhaps given as TRBD1 or TRBD2 (5 bases each). The germline V gene encodes CDR1 SNHLY and CDR2 FYNNEI. Trimming pared 6 bases from V and 13 bases from J, leaving 12 bases between. The CDR3 runs 11 residues. The chain's CDR3 is CASRSGTGLFF. In DNA form, the CDR3 reads TGTGCCAGCAGGTCCGGGACCGGGCTGTTTTTT.

This clonotype was observed at least ten times. The J gene is TRBJ2-1, the V gene TRBV20-1, with TRBD2 identical over 10 bases. V lost 5 bases to trimming and J lost 0 bases; unmatched junction nucleotides: 10. Germline CDR1 reads DFQATT; CDR2 reads SNEGSKA (reference sequence). The CDR3 has 17 amino acids. The CDR3 coding sequence is TGCAGTGCTGACCCGGGACTAGCGAAAAGCTCCTACAATGAGCAGTTCTTC. Its translation: CSADPGLAKSSYNEQFF.

The chain has TRBV6-4 and TRBJ2-5; 11 bases match TRBD1. The J call may be incorrect, as the DNA end agrees better with TRBJ2-1. The CDR3 is 14 amino acids. Germline V gives CDR1 MRHNA, CDR2 SNTAGT. The CDR3 DNA reads as TGTGCCAGCAGTGACGGGACAGGGGGGGATGAGCAGTTCTTC. It yields the protein CASSDGTGGDEQFF.

This chain links TRBV29-1 with TRBJ2-1; TRBD2 matches 8 bases. The V gene end was trimmed by 3 bases and the J gene end by 5 bases; junction bases not matched to a gene: 6. The CDR3 sequence is 14 residues long. CDR1 and CDR2 from the germline V gene are SQVTM and ANQGSEA. CDR3 nucleotides: TGCAGCGTTGATATGCGGGGGGTCCACAATGAGCAGTTCTTC. Protein: CSVDMRGVHNEQFF.